Listed below are T cell receptor beta chains from one sample, sequenced in a study of T-cell reconstitution after alpha-beta-depleted transplantation in children. TCRdb reanalysed the PCR reads using MiXCR and keeps one entry per CDR3 protein. The data show 450,000 to 700,000 distinct CDR3 sequences, 25% to 30% seen once. Sequencing used PBMCs, obtained before TCRalphabeta/CD19-depleted stem cell transplant. These receptors all come from a boy under three years old with Wiskott-Aldrich syndrome, due to receive a stem cell transplant. The CDR3 runs from the conserved cysteine through the conserved F or W. Fields, in order: V gene, D gene, clone size, J gene, CDR3 DNA, CDR3 protein. D genes are given only for firm matches. Size is stated for part of the rows, as once, few or many counts, or as a class when the clone is expanded.

v_gene: TRBV20-1
d_gene: TRBD2
abundance: few
j_gene: TRBJ2-3
CDR3nt: TGCAGTGCTAGGGGGGGTTCTAGCGGGAGGGCCTCAGATACGCAGTATTTT
CDR3aa: CSARGGSSGRASDTQYF

v_gene: TRBV6-1
d_gene: NA
abundance: NA
j_gene: TRBJ1-5
CDR3nt: TGTGCCAGCAGTGGACAGACCAGTCAGCCCCAGCATTTT
CDR3aa: CASSGQTSQPQHF

v_gene: TRBV5-1
d_gene: NA
abundance: few
j_gene: TRBJ2-7
CDR3nt: TGCGCCAGCAGCTTGTTCAGGGGTGCCTACGAGCAGTACTTC
CDR3aa: CASSLFRGAYEQYF

v_gene: TRBV2
d_gene: TRBD1
abundance: NA
j_gene: TRBJ2-1
CDR3nt: TGTGCCAGCGCTGACAGGGACAATGAGCAGTTCTTC
CDR3aa: CASADRDNEQFF

v_gene: TRBV29-1
d_gene: NA
abundance: few
j_gene: TRBJ2-5
CDR3nt: TGCAGCGTTGCAACAGGGACCCAGTACTTC
CDR3aa: CSVATGTQYF

v_gene: TRBV24-1
d_gene: NA
abundance: few
j_gene: TRBJ2-3
CDR3nt: TGTGCCACCAGTTCTGCGGGACCAGATACGCAGTATTTT
CDR3aa: CATSSAGPDTQYF

v_gene: TRBV4-1
d_gene: NA
abundance: NA
j_gene: TRBJ1-1
CDR3nt: TGCGCCAGCAGCCCTCCTACAGGGAACACTGAAGCTTTCTTT
CDR3aa: CASSPPTGNTEAFF

v_gene: TRBV4-1
d_gene: NA
abundance: NA
j_gene: TRBJ2-5
CDR3nt: TGCGCCAGCAGCATCCGGATTTCCCAAGAGACCCAGTACTTC
CDR3aa: CASSIRISQETQYF

v_gene: TRBV18
d_gene: NA
abundance: NA
j_gene: TRBJ2-7
CDR3nt: TGTGCCAGCCTCGCGGAGCCGGGGACTTCAGTATACGAGCAGTACTTC
CDR3aa: CASLAEPGTSVYEQYF

v_gene: TRBV5-1
d_gene: NA
abundance: NA
j_gene: TRBJ2-1
CDR3nt: TGCGCCAGCAGCTTAACGGGAAATAGTGTTGAGCAGTTCTTC
CDR3aa: CASSLTGNSVEQFF

v_gene: TRBV20-1
d_gene: NA
abundance: NA
j_gene: TRBJ2-1
CDR3nt: TGCAGTGCTAGAGATTGGAACGGGAACAATGAGCAGTTCTTC
CDR3aa: CSARDWNGNNEQFF

v_gene: TRBV14
d_gene: TRBD1
abundance: NA
j_gene: TRBJ1-1
CDR3nt: TGTGCCAGCAGCCTCTCGGCAGGGGGGAAGAGTGAAGCTTTCTTT
CDR3aa: CASSLSAGGKSEAFF

v_gene: TRBV20-1
d_gene: NA
abundance: NA
j_gene: TRBJ2-2
CDR3nt: TGCAGTGCTAGGGGATTAGGGACTCACACCGGGGAGCTGTTTTTT
CDR3aa: CSARGLGTHTGELFF

v_gene: TRBV9
d_gene: TRBD2
abundance: NA
j_gene: TRBJ2-1
CDR3nt: TGTGCCAGCAGCGTAGGTCCCGGTGGACTAGCGGGAGGAAGCAATGAGCAGTTCTTC
CDR3aa: CASSVGPGGLAGGSNEQFF

v_gene: TRBV19
d_gene: NA
abundance: few
j_gene: TRBJ1-2
CDR3nt: TGTGCCAGTAAGCGACAGGTGGGGTATGGCTACACCTTC
CDR3aa: CASKRQVGYGYTF

v_gene: TRBV7-8
d_gene: NA
abundance: NA
j_gene: TRBJ2-1
CDR3nt: TGTGCCAGCAGCTTACAAGCTTTGTGGAGCTCCTACAATGAGCAGTTCTTC
CDR3aa: CASSLQALWSSYNEQFF

v_gene: TRBV5-5
d_gene: TRBD1
abundance: NA
j_gene: TRBJ1-5
CDR3nt: TGTGCCAGCAGCACCGGACAGGGCGGCAATCAGCCCCAGCATTTT
CDR3aa: CASSTGQGGNQPQHF

v_gene: TRBV5-1
d_gene: NA
abundance: few
j_gene: TRBJ2-3
CDR3nt: TGCGCCAGCAGCAAAAGGGAGACAGATACGCAGTATTTT
CDR3aa: CASSKRETDTQYF

v_gene: TRBV24-1
d_gene: TRBD2
abundance: NA
j_gene: TRBJ2-7
CDR3nt: TGTGCCACCAGTGACCCCACTAGCGGGAGCTACGAGCAGTACTTC
CDR3aa: CATSDPTSGSYEQYF

v_gene: TRBV7-2
d_gene: TRBD1
abundance: few
j_gene: TRBJ1-4
CDR3nt: TGTGCCAGCAGGGGACAGGGGACTAATGAAAAACTGTTTTTT
CDR3aa: CASRGQGTNEKLFF

v_gene: TRBV5-1
d_gene: NA
abundance: NA
j_gene: TRBJ2-3
CDR3nt: TGCGCCACCACTAGCATTCCGGCAGATACGCAGTATTTT
CDR3aa: CATTSIPADTQYF

v_gene: TRBV12-3/TRBV12-4
d_gene: NA
abundance: NA
j_gene: TRBJ2-7
CDR3nt: TGTGCCAGCAGTTTAGTTTCTATGGGGGCCTACGAGCAGTACTTC
CDR3aa: CASSLVSMGAYEQYF

v_gene: TRBV5-1
d_gene: NA
abundance: NA
j_gene: TRBJ2-3
CDR3nt: TGCGCCAGCAGCTTGTTCGGGTTGACAGATACGCAGTATTTT
CDR3aa: CASSLFGLTDTQYF

v_gene: TRBV7-2
d_gene: NA
abundance: NA
j_gene: TRBJ1-2
CDR3nt: TGTGCCAGCAGCGCTAGGACGGCCAACTATGGCTACACCTTC
CDR3aa: CASSARTANYGYTF

v_gene: TRBV3-1
d_gene: NA
abundance: NA
j_gene: TRBJ2-7
CDR3nt: TGTGCCAGCAGCCAAGACGGGGGTAGGTACGAGCAGTACTTC
CDR3aa: CASSQDGGRYEQYF

v_gene: TRBV5-1
d_gene: NA
abundance: NA
j_gene: TRBJ2-3
CDR3nt: TGCGCCAGCAGCCACGGCAGGACTAGCACAGATACGCAGTATTTT
CDR3aa: CASSHGRTSTDTQYF

v_gene: TRBV28
d_gene: NA
abundance: once
j_gene: TRBJ1-4
CDR3nt: TGTGCCAGCAGTTTATCAAATGTATACGAAAAACTGTTTTTT
CDR3aa: CASSLSNVYEKLFF

v_gene: TRBV5-6
d_gene: TRBD1
abundance: NA
j_gene: TRBJ2-1
CDR3nt: TGTGCCAGCAGCCACAGGGACAGGGTGAGCAATGAGCAGTTCTTC
CDR3aa: CASSHRDRVSNEQFF

v_gene: TRBV30
d_gene: NA
abundance: few
j_gene: TRBJ2-2
CDR3nt: TGTGCCTGGAGGAGGGACAACGGGGAGCTGTTTTTT
CDR3aa: CAWRRDNGELFF

v_gene: TRBV5-1
d_gene: NA
abundance: NA
j_gene: TRBJ2-1
CDR3nt: TGCGCCAGCAGCTTGGAGGGGACTTTATACAATGAGCAGTTCTTC
CDR3aa: CASSLEGTLYNEQFF

v_gene: TRBV20-1
d_gene: TRBD2
abundance: few
j_gene: TRBJ2-4
CDR3nt: TGCAGTGCTAGAGTCAGCGGGAGTAAGTCCCCAGACAAAAACATTCAGTACTTC
CDR3aa: CSARVSGSKSPDKNIQYF

v_gene: TRBV20-1
d_gene: NA
abundance: NA
j_gene: TRBJ2-1
CDR3nt: TGCAGTGCTAGCACCAGAGAAGACAATGAGCAGTTCTTC
CDR3aa: CSASTREDNEQFF

v_gene: TRBV4-1
d_gene: NA
abundance: NA
j_gene: TRBJ1-4
CDR3nt: TGCGCCAGCAGTTTAAGGAGGGACAATGAAAAACTGTTTTTT
CDR3aa: CASSLRRDNEKLFF

v_gene: TRBV6-1
d_gene: TRBD1
abundance: many
j_gene: TRBJ1-5
CDR3nt: TGTGCCAGCAGCCGACAGGGGAGCAATCAGCCCCAGCATTTT
CDR3aa: CASSRQGSNQPQHF

v_gene: TRBV6-1
d_gene: TRBD1
abundance: once
j_gene: TRBJ2-6
CDR3nt: TGTGCCAGCATCTCCGGGACAGGGTACTCTGGGGCCAACGTCCTGACTTTC
CDR3aa: CASISGTGYSGANVLTF

v_gene: TRBV4-1
d_gene: TRBD2
abundance: NA
j_gene: TRBJ2-2
CDR3nt: TGCGCCAGCAGCTTCCCTAGCGGGAGGGCCGAGGGGGCCGGGGAGCTGTTTTTT
CDR3aa: CASSFPSGRAEGAGELFF

v_gene: TRBV18
d_gene: NA
abundance: NA
j_gene: TRBJ2-1
CDR3nt: TGTGCCAGCTCATCCCCAGGACACGGAGTCGATGAGCAGTTCTTC
CDR3aa: CASSSPGHGVDEQFF

v_gene: TRBV5-1
d_gene: NA
abundance: few
j_gene: TRBJ2-5
CDR3nt: TGCGCCAGCGCAGGACGGAGTCAAGAGACCCAGTACTTC
CDR3aa: CASAGRSQETQYF

v_gene: TRBV4-2
d_gene: NA
abundance: few
j_gene: TRBJ2-1
CDR3nt: TGTGCCAGCAGCCAAGAGCCTGCCACCGGTGAGCAGTTCTTC
CDR3aa: CASSQEPATGEQFF

v_gene: TRBV6-2/TRBV6-3
d_gene: TRBD2
abundance: NA
j_gene: TRBJ2-7
CDR3nt: TGTGCCAGCAGTTACAGCGGGAGGGAAGAGCAGTACTTC
CDR3aa: CASSYSGREEQYF

v_gene: TRBV6-4
d_gene: NA
abundance: NA
j_gene: TRBJ2-7
CDR3nt: TGTGCCAGCAAAGGGCAGTACTTC
CDR3aa: CASKGQYF

v_gene: TRBV5-1
d_gene: TRBD1
abundance: NA
j_gene: TRBJ1-1
CDR3nt: TGCGCCAGCAGCCGTGACAGGGGTGGGTCCGGCCGGACTGAAGCTTTCTTT
CDR3aa: CASSRDRGGSGRTEAFF